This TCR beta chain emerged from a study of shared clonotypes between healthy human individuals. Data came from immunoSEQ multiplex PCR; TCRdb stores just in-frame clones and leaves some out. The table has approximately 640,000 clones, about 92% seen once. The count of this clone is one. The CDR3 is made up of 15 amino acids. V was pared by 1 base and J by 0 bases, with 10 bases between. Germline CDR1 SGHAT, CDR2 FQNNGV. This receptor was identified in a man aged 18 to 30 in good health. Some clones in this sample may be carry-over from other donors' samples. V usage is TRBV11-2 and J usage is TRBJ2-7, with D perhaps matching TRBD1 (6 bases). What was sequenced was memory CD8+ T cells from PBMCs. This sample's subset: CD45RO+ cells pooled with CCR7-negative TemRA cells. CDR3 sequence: CASSLAWGPSYEQYF. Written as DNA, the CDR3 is TGTGCCAGCAGCTTAGCTTGGGGGCCCTCCTACGAGCAGTACTTC.